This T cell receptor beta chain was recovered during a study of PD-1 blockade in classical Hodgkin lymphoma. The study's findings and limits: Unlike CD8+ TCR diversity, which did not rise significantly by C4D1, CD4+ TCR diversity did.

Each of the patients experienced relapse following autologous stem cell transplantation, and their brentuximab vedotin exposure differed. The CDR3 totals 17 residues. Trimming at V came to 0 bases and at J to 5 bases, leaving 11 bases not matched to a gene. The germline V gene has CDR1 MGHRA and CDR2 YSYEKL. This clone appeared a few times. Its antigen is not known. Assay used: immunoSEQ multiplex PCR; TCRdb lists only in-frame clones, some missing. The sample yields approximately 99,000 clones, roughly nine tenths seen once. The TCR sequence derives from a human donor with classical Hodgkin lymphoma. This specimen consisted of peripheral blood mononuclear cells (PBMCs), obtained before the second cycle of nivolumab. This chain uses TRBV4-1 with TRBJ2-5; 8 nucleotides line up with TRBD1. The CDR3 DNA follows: TGCGCCAGCAGCCAAGATCCCGCAGGGGGCGCGGGGGAGACCCAGTACTTC. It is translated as CASSQDPAGGAGETQYF.